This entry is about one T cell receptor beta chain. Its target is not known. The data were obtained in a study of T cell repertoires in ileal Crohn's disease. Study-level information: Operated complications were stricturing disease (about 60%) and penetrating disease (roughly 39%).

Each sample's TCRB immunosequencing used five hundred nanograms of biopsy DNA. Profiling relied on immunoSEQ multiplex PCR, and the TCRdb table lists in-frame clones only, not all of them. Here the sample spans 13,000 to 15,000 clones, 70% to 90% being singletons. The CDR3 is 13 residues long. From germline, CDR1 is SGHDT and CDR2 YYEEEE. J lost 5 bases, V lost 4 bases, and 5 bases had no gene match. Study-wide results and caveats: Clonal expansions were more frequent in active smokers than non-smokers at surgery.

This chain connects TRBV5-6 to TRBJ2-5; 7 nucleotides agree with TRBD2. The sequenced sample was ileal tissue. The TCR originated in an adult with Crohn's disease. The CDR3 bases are TGTGCCAGCAGCGTGGGGGGAGGGGAGACCCAGTACTTC. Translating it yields CASSVGGGETQYF. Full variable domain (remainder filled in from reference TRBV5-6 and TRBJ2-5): DAGVTQSPTHLIKTRGQQVTLRCSPKSGHDTVSWYQQALGQGPQFIFQYYEEEERQRGNFPDRFSGHQFPNYSSELNVNALLLGDSALYLCASSVGGGETQYFGPGTRLLVL.